This T cell receptor (beta chain) emerged from a study of T cell responses to AZD1222 COVID-19 vaccine. Study findings and constraints: Seropositive at baseline were only six AZD1222 recipients.

Method: immunoSEQ multiplex PCR; TCRdb's copy keeps in-frame clones and lacks some. The sample contains 130,000 or so clones, about 91% of which appear only once. About this clone itself: Its antigen is not known.

The CDR3 is 15 residues long. Trimming removed 4 bases from V and 3 bases from J, with 14 bases in between. Germline CDR1 SGHTS, CDR2 YDEGEE. Sample: peripheral blood, taken 28 days after the second AZD1222 dose. The receptor was isolated from an adult who received the AZD1222 COVID-19 vaccine. The chain links TRBV5-8 to TRBJ1-5; no reliable D call. CDR3 DNA sequence: TGTGCCAGCAGCCTGGAAGCCAGTTACAATCAGCCCCAGCATTTT. Its translation is CASSLEASYNQPQHF.